One and the same sample provided the 13 T cell receptor beta chains below, sequenced in a study of OX40 agonist ivuxolimab in advanced cancers. Sequenced by immunoSEQ multiplex PCR; TCRdb stores in-frame clones only, minus some. The table lists some 28,000 clones, around 88% of them singletons. Material: CD4+ or CD8+ T cells sorted from blood, obtained in a trial of the OX40 agonist ivuxolimab. Receptors originate from an adult with an advanced solid tumor such as melanoma, head and neck, liver or kidney cancer.

This clone was observed once. The V gene is TRBV7-6, the J gene TRBJ2-7; D not certain. Germline V gives CDR1 SGHVS, CDR2 FNYEAQ. V dropped 0 bases and J dropped 3 bases, with 12 bases sitting between them. The CDR3 sequence is 15 residues long. CDR3 in amino acids: CASSLAGLGNYEQYF. The DNA for the CDR3 is TGTGCCAGCAGCTTAGCGGGCCTAGGGAACTACGAGCAGTACTTC.

The chain has TRBV12-5 and TRBJ1-2, with TRBD1 identical over 8 bases. Germline loops: CDR1 LGHNT, CDR2 FRNRAP. The CDR3 has 15 residues. V shed 5 bases, J shed 8 bases, and the junction held 13 bases outside the gene matches. CDR3 in amino acids: CASGLGLQGVNGYTF. The CDR3 DNA is TGTGCTAGTGGTCTTGGGCTACAGGGGGTGAACGGCTACACCTTC.

This clone was recorded once. This chain joins TRBV7-8 and TRBJ2-2; the match to TRBD2 covers 10 bases. CDR1 SGHVS and CDR2 FQNEAQ come from the germline V gene. CDR3 length: 19 residues. The V segment lost 5 bases and the J segment 4 bases; nucleotides outside the gene matches: 16. The CDR3: CASSLLPSGGSRGTGELFF. Written as DNA, the CDR3 is TGTGCCAGCAGCCTTTTACCTAGCGGGGGTTCCCGCGGCACCGGGGAGCTGTTTTTT.

The gene calls are TRBV19 and TRBJ2-1, with 10 bases fitting TRBD1. This CDR3 contains 14 residues. V gave up 6 bases and J gave up 6 bases; unmatched junction bases: 5. The germline gives CDR1 LNHDA, CDR2 SQIVND (reference sequence). The DNA for the CDR3 is TGTGCCAGTAGATTCCGGGACAGGGGCAATGAGCAGTTCTTC. This codes for CASRFRDRGNEQFF.

V and J are TRBV5-1 and TRBJ1-1; a possible D gene is TRBD1 (6 bases). This CDR3 region has 13 residues. In germline, CDR1 is SGHRS, CDR2 YFSETQ. Trimming removed 7 bases at V and 8 bases at J, with 18 bases between. The CDR3 DNA follows: TGCGCCAGCTCGGATACTCCGGGGGCGGAAGCTTTCTTT. The encoded protein is CASSDTPGAEAFF.

In DNA, the CDR3 is TGCGCCAGCAGTGGGTCGGTCTACACCGGGGAGCTGTTTTTT. Its translation is CASSGSVYTGELFF. The V call is TRBV10-1, the J call TRBJ2-2, with D unclear. Germline assignment: CDR1 WNHNN and CDR2 SYGVQD (reference sequence). Trimming removed 4 bases from V and 3 bases from J, with 9 bases in between. This CDR3 contains 14 residues.

The J gene is TRBJ2-1, the V gene TRBV19, with 15 bases matching TRBD2. The germline V gene has CDR1 LNHDA and CDR2 SQIVND (reference sequence). V gave up 3 bases and J gave up 9 bases; unmatched junction bases: 6. The CDR3 has 16 residues. In nucleotides, the CDR3 is TGTGCCAGTAGTATCGTTGGGACTAGCGGGGGGATTGAGCAGTTCTTC. This sequence encodes CASSIVGTSGGIEQFF.

The V gene is TRBV5-8, the J gene TRBJ2-5; TRBD1 is a possible D gene (6 bases). Deletions cut 8 bases from V and 3 bases from J, with 11 bases between. From germline, CDR1 is SGHTS and CDR2 YDEGEE. The CDR3 length is 12 residues. Written as DNA, the CDR3 is TGTGCCAGTAACAACAGGGAAGAGACCCAGTACTTC. It is translated as CASNNREETQYF.

The chain has TRBV18 and TRBJ1-1, with no clear D. Per germline, CDR1 KGHSH and CDR2 LQKENI. V lost 7 bases and J lost 8, with 17 bases in between. The length of the CDR3 is 13 residues. The CDR3 region has the DNA TGTGCCAGCTGCTTTGAGGCTTGGAGGGAAGCTTTCTTT. Translated: CASCFEAWREAFF.

The chain uses TRBV2 and TRBJ1-2; 7 bases are shared with TRBD1. The CDR3 is made up of 17 amino acids. Per the germline V gene, CDR1 is SNHLY and CDR2 is FYNNEI. Trimming removed 6 bases from V and 6 bases from J; junction bases left unmatched: 19. Written as DNA, the CDR3 is TGTGCCAGCAGGGTTTTTCGGACCGGACAGGAGCTAAATGGCTACACCTTC. Translated, it gives CASRVFRTGQELNGYTF.

This chain connects TRBV18 to TRBJ2-1, with a possible D match to TRBD2 (5 bases). CDR3 length: 15 amino acids. Looked up from germline, CDR1 is KGHSH and CDR2 is LQKENI. The V gene lost 0 bases and the J gene lost 9 bases, with 15 bases spanning the gap. The CDR3 sequence: CASSPPKDPRGEQFF. CDR3 in DNA: TGTGCCAGCTCACCACCGAAAGACCCACGGGGTGAGCAGTTCTTC.

The chain joins TRBV28 to TRBJ1-3, with TRBD1 identical over 8 bases. The CDR3 runs to 17 residues. Germline values: CDR1 MDHEN, CDR2 SYDVKM. Trimming at V came to 6 bases and at J to 3 bases, leaving 13 bases not matched to a gene. Written as DNA, the CDR3 is TGTGCCAGCAGCAGCGACAGGGGCTTATTCTATGGAAACACCATATATTTT. Amino acids: CASSSDRGLFYGNTIYF.

This sequence joins TRBV9 and TRBJ2-3, with D tentatively TRBD1 (5 bases). CDR3 size: 15 residues. The germline CDR1 and CDR2 sequences are SGDLS and YYNGEE. V dropped 4 bases and J dropped 6 bases, with 18 bases sitting between them. DNA of the CDR3: TGTGCCAGCAGCAGTAGTGGTAGGGGCGCTGATACGCAGTATTTT. Translated: CASSSSGRGADTQYF.